One sample yielded the 32 T cell receptor beta chains listed below, sequenced in a study of shared clonotypes between healthy human individuals (dated by TCRdb to the early 2020s). Receptor amplification or capture employed the immunoSEQ multiplex PCR assay. TCRdb limited this immuneACCESS table to in-frame rearrangements with V and J called. A share of clones is missing; checked studies link under half to unresolved V genes, and the rest is unexplained. The table for this sample lists 550,000 to 850,000 clones; 55% to 75% of them were counted only once. Approximately 1.8% of the sample is held by the ten biggest clonotypes. Source material: memory CD4+ T cells sorted from blood. The sample's cell subset or site, from its label and the paper: CD45RA-negative fraction. Receptors were obtained from a woman aged 25 to 45 in good health.

This chain uses TRBV5-1 with TRBJ1-1, with 8 positions matching TRBD1. Unmatched junction bases numbered 5, after V lost 0 bases and J lost 1 base. CDR3 length: 16 residues. Germline CDR1 and CDR2: SGHRS and YFSETQ. The DNA of the CDR3 is TGCGCCAGCAGCTTGGCCCGGGACAGGCAGAACACTGAAGCTTTCTTT. It yields the protein CASSLARDRQNTEAFF.

The V gene is TRBV7-9, the J gene TRBJ2-2; 9 bases match TRBD2. Germline V lookup: CDR1 SEHNR, CDR2 FQNEAQ (reference sequence). The CDR3 length is 16 residues. With 8 bases clipped from V and 5 bases from J, the junction kept 12 bases outside the gene matches. In DNA form, the CDR3 reads TGTGCCAGCGAACCCTTGGCGGGAGGGTCTACCGGGGAGCTGTTTTTT. It codes for CASEPLAGGSTGELFF.

V gene TRBV28 combines with J gene TRBJ1-1; tentatively, D is TRBD1 (5 bases). Per the germline V gene, CDR1 is MDHEN and CDR2 is SYDVKM. Trimming took off 4 bases at V and 1 base at J, with 16 bases between the two ends. The CDR3 sequence is 16 residues long. The CDR3 reads CASSSAGRFPNTEAFF. DNA for the CDR3: TGTGCCAGCAGTTCGGCAGGGCGTTTTCCGAACACTGAAGCTTTCTTT. Full variable domain (missing parts from reference TRBV28 and TRBJ1-1): DVKVTQSSRYLVKRTGEKVFLECVQDMDHENMFWYRQDPGLGLRLIYFSYDVKMKEKGDIPEGYSVSREKKERFSLILESASTNQTSMYLCASSSAGRFPNTEAFFGQGTRLTVV.

This clone was seen a single time. The rearrangement joins TRBV6-5 to TRBJ2-2; 9 bases line up with TRBD1. Germline V gene lookup returns CDR1 MNHEY and CDR2 SVGAGI. CDR3 length: 15 amino acids. V lost 7 bases and J lost 7; bases outside the gene matches: 10. In DNA, the CDR3 is TGTGCCAGCAACCCGAGGACAGGGGTGGGCGGGGAGCTGTTTTTT. Translated, it gives CASNPRTGVGGELFF.

This clone has just a few counts. This could be a read error, since a much larger clone is one nucleotide away. The same CDR3 is also encoded by other DNA sequences in this sample. The rearrangement links TRBV18 to TRBJ2-2; no clear D. Germline V gene data show CDR1 as KGHSH and CDR2 as LQKENI. V was clipped by 0 bases and J by 4 bases, with 0 bases between them. The CDR3 totals 12 residues. The CDR3 loop is CASSPPTGELFF. The CDR3 DNA follows: TGTGCCAGCTCACCACCCACCGGGGAGCTGTTTTTT.

The V and J genes are TRBV18 and TRBJ1-2, with D perhaps TRBD1 (5 bases). Trimming stripped 1 base from V and 4 bases from J, with 19 bases between. Germline V gene sequence: CDR1 KGHSH, CDR2 LQKENI. The CDR3 spans 17 residues. CDR3 amino acids: CASSPRLQGKGGYGYTF. The DNA for the CDR3 is TGTGCCAGCTCACCACGACTTCAGGGAAAAGGTGGCTATGGCTACACCTTC.

This clone has a handful of counts. The chain couples TRBV5-1 to TRBJ1-5; the match to TRBD1 covers 9 bases. With V trimmed by 1 base and J by 7 bases, 9 bases remained unmatched. CDR3 length: 16 residues. Germline V CDR1 and CDR2: SGHRS, YFSETQ. The CDR3, as DNA: TGCGCCAGCAGCTTGACGGGGGACAGGGAAGGCCAGCCCCAGCATTTT. Translated: CASSLTGDREGQPQHF.

The V and J genes are TRBV28 and TRBJ2-3, with D possibly being TRBD2 (6 bases). The CDR3 consists of 16 residues. Germline V gene lookup returns CDR1 MDHEN and CDR2 SYDVKM. The V gene lost 4 bases and the J gene lost 2 bases, with 16 bases spanning the gap. The CDR3 loop reads CASSSLGGTPTDTQYF. Written as DNA, the CDR3 is TGTGCCAGCAGTTCCCTCGGCGGGACCCCCACAGATACGCAGTATTTT.

The rearrangement uses TRBV25-1 and TRBJ2-7, with 10 bases matching TRBD2. V shed 4 bases, J shed 5 bases, and the junction held 8 bases outside the gene matches. The CDR3 extends over 15 amino acids. Germline V lookup: CDR1 MGHDK, CDR2 SYGVNS. The CDR3 is CASSASSGSYDEQYF. As DNA, the CDR3 is TGTGCCAGCAGTGCCTCTAGCGGGAGTTACGACGAGCAGTACTTC.

The chain carries TRBV2 and TRBJ2-2; a possible D gene is TRBD2 (5 bases). Trimming cost V 7 bases and J 6 bases, with 15 bases left between them. Per germline, CDR1 SNHLY and CDR2 FYNNEI. This CDR3 contains 14 residues. CDR3 nucleotides: TGTGCCAGCATTGGGCATAGGGAGCCCGGGGAGCTGTTTTTT. It yields the protein CASIGHREPGELFF.

CDR3 amino acids: CASSLRTANTGELFF. The CDR3 region has the DNA TGTGCCAGCAGCTTAAGGACGGCGAACACCGGGGAGCTGTTTTTT. V gene TRBV11-2 combines with J gene TRBJ2-2; D not resolved. The CDR3 runs 15 residues. Germline CDR1 SGHAT, CDR2 FQNNGV. Trimming removed 2 bases from V and 0 bases from J, with 7 bases in between.

The chain recombines TRBV5-4 with TRBJ2-5; TRBD2 matches at 13 bases. In germline, CDR1 is SGHNT, CDR2 YYREEE (reference sequence). The junction had 7 bases not matched to a gene; V was cut back by 4 bases and J by 7 bases. The CDR3 covers 15 residues. For the CDR3, the DNA is TGTGCCAGCAGCATCGGACTAGCGGGAGAGTTGACCCAGTACTTC. Translation gives CASSIGLAGELTQYF.

This clone has just one count. V and J are TRBV2 and TRBJ1-2; tentatively, D is TRBD1 (6 bases). Deletions cut 7 bases from V and 8 bases from J, with 17 bases between. The V gene's germline CDR1 is SNHLY and CDR2 FYNNEI. The CDR3 spans 13 residues. CDR3 protein: CASNPDRLGGYTF. CDR3 coding DNA: TGTGCCAGCAATCCCGACAGGTTAGGGGGCTACACCTTC.

Only one count was recorded for this clone. The rearrangement links TRBV27 to TRBJ1-4; TRBD1 is a possible D gene (5 bases). From germline, CDR1 is MNHEY and CDR2 SMNVEV (reference sequence). The CDR3 spans 14 residues. The ends were cut back, 8 bases at V and 0 bases at J, with 10 bases in the middle. The DNA for the CDR3 is TGTGCCAGCTCGTGGGGGACAACTAATGAAAAACTGTTTTTT. As protein: CASSWGTTNEKLFF.

This clone has a count of ten or more. This rearrangement joins TRBV6-6 to TRBJ1-2, with a possible D match to TRBD1 (6 bases). Germline CDR1 reads MNHNY; CDR2 reads SVGAGI (reference sequence). The germline V and J ends were trimmed by 6 bases and 4 bases, with 9 bases remaining between them. The CDR3 runs to 12 residues. The CDR3 DNA follows: TGTGCCAGCAGCCGGGACATCTATGGCTACACCTTC. This encodes CASSRDIYGYTF.

This chain links TRBV6-1 with TRBJ2-3, with TRBD1 matching 8 bases. The CDR3 runs to 16 residues. Trimming at V came to 0 bases and at J to 4 bases, leaving 6 bases not matched to a gene. CDR1 is MNHNS, CDR2 SASEGT, per germline. The CDR3 is CASSEAPGQGADTQYF. Here the CDR3 DNA reads TGTGCCAGCAGTGAAGCGCCTGGACAGGGCGCAGATACGCAGTATTTT.

DNA for the CDR3: TGTGCCAGCAGTTTACGAATGACAGCCAATAGCCCTAACTATGGCTACACCTTC. Its translation: CASSLRMTANSPNYGYTF. The chain has TRBV27 and TRBJ1-2; D perhaps matches TRBD1 (5 bases). Trimming took off 2 bases at V and 0 bases at J, with 19 bases between the two ends. CDR1 and CDR2 from the germline V gene are MNHEY and SMNVEV (reference sequence). The CDR3 runs to 18 residues.

This clone appeared many times. Other DNA sequences within the sample encode an identical CDR3. The chain employs TRBV6-6 and TRBJ1-5; D remains ambiguous. From germline, CDR1 is MNHNY and CDR2 SVGAGI (reference sequence). This CDR3 comprises 13 residues. V lost 2 bases to trimming and J lost 1 base, with 3 bases between them. The CDR3 DNA sequence: TGTGCCAGCAGTTACGGGAGCAATCAGCCCCAGCATTTT. This translates into CASSYGSNQPQHF.

This clone has a handful of counts. The chain is built from TRBV7-9 and TRBJ2-3; D is perhaps TRBD1 or TRBD2 (5 bases each). The V end lost 7 bases, the J end lost 0 bases, and 14 bases lay between the germline ends. The CDR3 extends over 15 amino acids. Germline V lookup: CDR1 SEHNR, CDR2 FQNEAQ (reference sequence). The CDR3: CASTLTWGSTDTQYF. In DNA form, the CDR3 reads TGTGCCAGCACCCTCACGTGGGGGAGCACAGATACGCAGTATTTT.

The CDR3 bases are TGTGCCAGCAGCCCCGACAGATTCGAGCAGTACTTC. The encoded protein is CASSPDRFEQYF. The chain uses TRBV4-2 and TRBJ2-7, with D maybe TRBD1 (5 bases). V lost 4 bases to trimming and J lost 6 bases, with 10 bases between them. Looked up from germline, CDR1 is LGHNA and CDR2 is YNFKEQ. The CDR3 totals 12 residues.

The chain is built from TRBV2 and TRBJ1-5; 9 nucleotides line up with TRBD1. CDR3 length: 13 residues. Germline trimming cut 7 bases from V and 8 bases from J; bases unmatched to any gene: 6. Germline assignment: CDR1 SNHLY and CDR2 FYNNEI. The DNA of the CDR3 is TGTGCCAGCAACCGGGACAGGGTAGAGCCCCAGCATTTT. As protein: CASNRDRVEPQHF.

The genes are TRBV12-5 and TRBJ2-3; D remains unclear. Looked up from germline, CDR1 is LGHNT and CDR2 is FRNRAP. V lost 2 bases, J lost 0 bases, and 3 bases lay in between. The CDR3 is 13 residues long. This CDR3 reads CASGLYSTDTQYF. The CDR3 nucleotides are TGTGCTAGTGGTTTGTACAGCACAGATACGCAGTATTTT.

The chain combines TRBV28 with TRBJ1-2; D call uncertain. Trimming shortened V by 3 bases and J by 2 bases, and 7 bases separated the two germline ends. CDR1 and CDR2 (germline): MDHEN, SYDVKM. The CDR3 is 13 amino acids. The DNA of the CDR3 is TGTGCCAGCAGTTTCGACTCGAACTATGGCTACACCTTC. This encodes CASSFDSNYGYTF.

The V call is TRBV7-6, the J call TRBJ2-7, with TRBD1 matching 7 bases. The J segment lost 2 bases and the V segment lost 1 base, leaving 8 bases of the junction unmatched. The CDR3 contains 16 residues. Germline assignment: CDR1 SGHVS and CDR2 FNYEAQ. In DNA, the CDR3 is TGTGCCAGCAGCTTAGGACCGACAGGGTTTACCTACGAGCAGTACTTC. Translated: CASSLGPTGFTYEQYF.

The V call is TRBV5-6, the J call TRBJ1-4; the D gene is possibly TRBD1 (5 bases). The ends were cut back, 0 bases at V and 7 bases at J, with 7 bases in the middle. The CDR3 is made up of 13 amino acids. Looked up from germline, CDR1 is SGHDT and CDR2 is YYEEEE. CDR3 protein: CASSLGQGEKLFF. Written as DNA, the CDR3 is TGTGCCAGCAGCTTGGGGCAGGGTGAAAAACTGTTTTTT.

This chain joins TRBV4-1 and TRBJ2-7; D unclear. CDR1 is MGHRA, CDR2 YSYEKL, per germline. The CDR3 consists of 15 residues. Trimming removed 5 bases from V and 6 bases from J, with 20 bases in between. This chain's CDR3 is CASSTTTLTTGEQYF. The CDR3 nucleotides read TGCGCCAGCAGCACAACGACTCTCACTACGGGCGAGCAGTACTTC.

The chain uses TRBV4-2 and TRBJ2-6; 9 bases map to TRBD1. Losses at the gene ends were 4 bases for V and 3 bases for J; bases not matched to a gene: 7. This CDR3 has 17 amino acids. CDR1 LGHNA and CDR2 YNFKEQ come from the germline V gene. The CDR3 is CASSRTGAGFGANVLTF. The CDR3 coding sequence is TGTGCCAGCAGCCGGACAGGGGCCGGGTTTGGGGCCAACGTCCTGACTTTC.

CDR3 sequence (DNA): TGTGCCAGCAGTGATCGGCTGAGGGGTAATGGCTACACCTTC. Translation: CASSDRLRGNGYTF. The J gene is TRBJ1-2, the V gene TRBV6-1; weak D call: TRBD1 (5 bases). CDR1 is MNHNS and CDR2 is SASEGT in the germline V gene. The CDR3 has 14 amino acids. V lost 3 bases and J lost 6, with 14 bases in between.

The chain employs TRBV7-9 and TRBJ2-1, with D perhaps TRBD1 (5 bases). The CDR3 covers 16 residues. Germline lookup yields CDR1 SEHNR and CDR2 FQNEAQ (reference sequence). The V end was cut by 0 bases, the J end by 0 bases, with 9 bases between. In DNA, the CDR3 is TGTGCCAGCAGCTTAGCGGGGCAGCTCTCCTACAATGAGCAGTTCTTC. This translates into CASSLAGQLSYNEQFF.

V and J are TRBV11-2 and TRBJ1-3; possibly TRBD1 for D (6 bases). Trimming left V 3 bases short and J 1 base short, with 13 bases between. This CDR3 is built from 16 residues. Germline-derived CDR1 and CDR2 are SGHAT and FQNNGV. The CDR3 DNA is TGTGCCAGCAGCTTTACCACAGGGTCATCTGGAAACACCATATATTTT. Its protein is CASSFTTGSSGNTIYF. Together with reference TRBV11-2 and TRBJ1-3, the CDR3 gives the full variable domain: EAGVAQSPRYKIIEKRQSVAFWCNPISGHATLYWYQQILGQGPKLLIQFQNNGVVDDSQLPKDRFSAERLKGVDSTLKIQPAKLEDSAVYLCASSFTTGSSGNTIYFGEGSWLTVV.

This rearrangement joins TRBV5-6 to TRBJ1-2, with D unresolved. CDR3 length: 12 residues. Germline CDR1 SGHDT, CDR2 YYEEEE. V was cut by 3 bases and J by 6 bases, with 9 bases left in between. The CDR3 bases are TGTGCCAGCAGCTATCAGAACCATGGCTACACCTTC. As protein: CASSYQNHGYTF.

This clone was found many times. The CDR3 reads CASSKDSSGANVLTF. CDR3 in DNA: TGTGCCAGCAGCAAGGACAGCTCTGGGGCCAACGTCCTGACTTTC. The chain is built from TRBV21-1 and TRBJ2-6; TRBD1, the D gene given by the table, was not confirmed from the DNA. TRBV21-1 is described as a pseudogene. CDR3 length: 15 amino acids.